These T cell receptor beta chains were read from a single sample in a study of blood T cell repertoires in COVID-19. Method: immunoSEQ multiplex PCR; TCRdb's copy keeps in-frame clones and lacks some. Here the sample spans more than 110,000 clones, approximately 80% being singletons. Sequencing input: PBMCs or T cells enriched from blood (not recorded which). All receptors come from a woman between 45 and 60 years old who had recovered from COVID-19. Both conserved end residues are part of each CDR3. A D gene is named only where the DNA matches it firmly. Rows give clone size only sometimes, using once, few, many, or a class for an expanded clone.

j_gene,abundance,d_gene,v_gene,CDR3nt,CDR3aa
TRBJ1-1,NA,NA,TRBV10-3,TGTGCCACTTCACGGGAGTGGGACACTGAAGCTTTCTTT,CATSREWDTEAFF
TRBJ1-5,few,NA,TRBV2,TGTGCCAGCAGTACCCTTGGACAGAACAATCAGCCCCAGCATTTT,CASSTLGQNNQPQHF
TRBJ2-5,NA,NA,TRBV7-7,TGTGCCAGCAGCGCGGGGGAGACCCAGTACTTC,CASSAGETQYF
TRBJ1-3,NA,NA,TRBV18,TGTGCCAGCTCACCACCGTCAGGCCCCGACTCTGGAAACACCATATATTTT,CASSPPSGPDSGNTIYF
TRBJ2-1,medium-sized,TRBD1,TRBV5-1,TGCGCCAGCAGTCACGGGACAGGGATCAATGAGCAGTTCTTC,CASSHGTGINEQFF
TRBJ2-3,once,TRBD2,TRBV6-2/TRBV6-3,TGTGCCAGCAGCCCACTAGCGGGGTCAGATACGCAGTATTTT,CASSPLAGSDTQYF
TRBJ1-1,once,TRBD1,TRBV6-5,TGTGCCAGCAGCCACAGGGGGCGGAACACTGAAGCTTTCTTT,CASSHRGRNTEAFF
TRBJ1-4,NA,NA,TRBV6-5,TGTGCCAGCACACAGGGAGAGAAACTGTTTTTT,CASTQGEKLFF
TRBJ1-1,NA,NA,TRBV21-1,TGTGCCAGCAGCAAAGCGCGCGGGAACACTGAAGCTTTCTTT,CASSKARGNTEAFF
TRBJ2-7,few,NA,TRBV7-2,TGTGCCAGCAGCTTAGCACCTTCCTCCAGGATATACTCCTACGAGCAGTACTTC,CASSLAPSSRIYSYEQYF
TRBJ1-5,NA,NA,TRBV7-9,TGTGCCAGCAGCTGGGCGAGCAATCAGCCCCAGCATTTT,CASSWASNQPQHF
TRBJ1-2,NA,TRBD1,TRBV5-8,TGTGCCAGCAGCACGGGACAGGCGGCGGAGGGGGGAGGCTACACCTTC,CASSTGQAAEGGGYTF
TRBJ2-2,NA,NA,TRBV5-1,TGCGCCAGCAGCAACCTTCGTGGGAGCGGCACCGGGGAGCTGTTTTTT,CASSNLRGSGTGELFF
TRBJ1-1,few,NA,TRBV29-1,TGCAGCGCCCAGACTCAACAAGGAGAGACTGAAGCTTTCTTT,CSAQTQQGETEAFF
TRBJ1-2,NA,NA,TRBV27,TGTGCCAGCAGCCCGGCCAGGAGGTTCTATGGCTACACCTTC,CASSPARRFYGYTF
TRBJ1-2,many,TRBD1,TRBV28,TGTGCCAGCAGTCCCTTCGGGGACAGTAACTATGGCTACACCTTC,CASSPFGDSNYGYTF
TRBJ2-2,NA,NA,TRBV7-3,TGTGCCAGCAGCGCCCAAGGGACACCCGTAGACGGGGAGCTGTTTTTT,CASSAQGTPVDGELFF
TRBJ1-1,NA,NA,TRBV4-1,TGCGCCAGCAGCCAAGGGTCCACCGCGGCTTTCTTT,CASSQGSTAAFF
TRBJ1-5,NA,TRBD1,TRBV19,TGTGCCAGCAGGGACAGGGACCAGCCCCAGCATTTT,CASRDRDQPQHF
TRBJ1-6,once,NA,TRBV9,TGTGCCAGCAGCGTAGAGTTGGGGAGATCACCCCTCCACTTT,CASSVELGRSPLHF
TRBJ1-3,NA,TRBD1,TRBV5-1,TGCGCCAGCAGCGACGCGACAGGGGATCATGGAAACACCATATATTTT,CASSDATGDHGNTIYF
TRBJ2-1,NA,NA,TRBV28,TGTGCCAGCAGTTTTGACACAGGGCGAAATGAGCAGTTCTTC,CASSFDTGRNEQFF
TRBJ2-7,many,TRBD1,TRBV7-2,TGTGCCAGCAGTTACGCGGACAGGGGTTTAACCTACGAGCAGTACTTC,CASSYADRGLTYEQYF
TRBJ1-6,NA,NA,TRBV11-2,TGTGCCAGCAGCGTGACACAGGGCGGTTCACCCCTCCACTTT,CASSVTQGGSPLHF
TRBJ2-2,NA,NA,TRBV2,TGTGCCAGCGCTAGCGGGACAGGGGCCACCGGGGAGCTGTTTTTT,CASASGTGATGELFF
TRBJ2-7,NA,NA,TRBV29-1,TGCAGCGGCGGGACAGCCCTCTCTGAGCAGTACTTC,CSGGTALSEQYF
TRBJ1-2,NA,NA,TRBV2,TGTGCCAGCAGTGAATATGGGGGCAGCTACACCTTC,CASSEYGGSYTF
TRBJ1-1,few,NA,TRBV30,TGTGCCTGGAGTCAGGTAGTCACTGAAGCTTTCTTT,CAWSQVVTEAFF
TRBJ2-3,NA,TRBD1,TRBV5-5,TGTGCCAGCAGCTTGTGGGGACAGATTACAGATACGCAGTATTTT,CASSLWGQITDTQYF
TRBJ1-3,once,NA,TRBV6-5,TGTGCCAGTACGGGGTCCTTGAGCTCTGGAAACACCATATATTTT,CASTGSLSSGNTIYF
TRBJ1-2,few,NA,TRBV2,TGTGCCAGCAGGGGTGGGGGGAACCCTCCTAACTATGGCTACACCTTC,CASRGGGNPPNYGYTF
TRBJ1-4,NA,NA,TRBV29-1,TGCAGCGGTTCAGGGGCTCCTAATGAAAAACTGTTTTTT,CSGSGAPNEKLFF
TRBJ1-2,NA,TRBD1,TRBV7-9,TGTGCCAGCACCAAATTCCGGGACAGTATCATCTATGGCTACACCTTC,CASTKFRDSIIYGYTF
TRBJ2-5,NA,TRBD2,TRBV4-2,TGTGCCAGCAGCCATATAATAGCGGGAAACCAAGAGACCCAGTACTTC,CASSHIIAGNQETQYF
TRBJ2-3,NA,NA,TRBV9,TGTGCCAGCAGCGTAGCTCTATTCGGGGATACGCAGTATTTT,CASSVALFGDTQYF
TRBJ2-7,NA,NA,TRBV7-9,TGTGCCAGCAGCTTAGCGGGGCCCGGCTACGAGCAGTACTTC,CASSLAGPGYEQYF
TRBJ2-2,NA,TRBD2,TRBV19,TGTGCCAGTAGTATCCTAGCGGGGGTGCCCGGGGAGCTGTTTTTT,CASSILAGVPGELFF
TRBJ1-1,few,NA,TRBV30,TGTGCCTGGAGTGGGGGGCGGTCGGACACTGAAGCTTTCTTT,CAWSGGRSDTEAFF
TRBJ1-4,NA,NA,TRBV13,TGTGCCAGCAGCTTCAGGGTTGGTAGTACTAATGAAAAACTGTTTTTT,CASSFRVGSTNEKLFF
TRBJ2-7,once,TRBD1,TRBV2,TGTGCCAGCAGTGAGGGGACAGGGAACTACGAGCAGTACTTC,CASSEGTGNYEQYF
TRBJ2-7,NA,TRBD2,TRBV19,TGTGCCAGTAGTACCTCTAGCGGGGGGTCCTACGAGCAGTACTTC,CASSTSSGGSYEQYF
TRBJ1-2,NA,TRBD1,TRBV14,TGTGCCAGCAGCCCGGCAGGGGGGTATGGCTACACCTTC,CASSPAGGYGYTF
TRBJ1-5,NA,NA,TRBV29-1,TGCAGCGTTGCGGGTAGCAATCAGCCCCAGCATTTT,CSVAGSNQPQHF
TRBJ1-5,many,NA,TRBV9,TGTGCCAGCAGCGTAGCGGGTGTCTATCAGCCCCAGCATTTT,CASSVAGVYQPQHF
TRBJ2-1,NA,TRBD1,TRBV15,TGTGCCACCAGCCAACGGCAGGGGACAGGGTATGAGCAGTTCTTC,CATSQRQGTGYEQFF
TRBJ1-1,NA,NA,TRBV6-6,TGTGCCAGCACCTCCTATACGGGGAATTTCCCTGAAGCTTTCTTT,CASTSYTGNFPEAFF
TRBJ1-5,NA,TRBD1,TRBV15,TGTGCCACCAGCAGACGAGGGGGCAGCAATCAGCCCCAGCATTTT,CATSRRGGSNQPQHF
TRBJ2-5,NA,TRBD1,TRBV28,TGTGCCAGCAGTTCCTCAGGACAGGGGACAAAGACCCAGTACTTC,CASSSSGQGTKTQYF
TRBJ1-1,NA,NA,TRBV15,TGTGCCACCAGCCCAAGGGGGGGGCTGAACACTGAAGCTTTCTTT,CATSPRGGLNTEAFF
TRBJ2-5,NA,TRBD1,TRBV28,TGTGCCAGCAGACCCCTAGACAGGGCTCAAGAGACCCAGTACTTC,CASRPLDRAQETQYF
TRBJ2-1,NA,NA,TRBV5-1,TGCGCCAGCAGCAGGGGTACCTACAATGAGCAGTTCTTC,CASSRGTYNEQFF